This is a list of T cell receptor beta chains from one sample in a study of control samples from healthy donors and cancer patients. The data were produced by immunoSEQ multiplex PCR, yet TCRdb's version contains in-frame clones alone and is incomplete. The profile shows under 450,000 clones, 90% of them singletons. The sequenced material came from PBMCs. The receptor source for this set is a man aged 35-49 years with head and neck cancer. The CDR3 runs from the conserved cysteine through the conserved F or W. A D gene is named only where the DNA matches it firmly. Clone size is stated in some rows and not others, as once, few, many or a class when expanded.

j_call,d_call,v_call,clone_size,cdr3_aa,cdr3_nt
TRBJ2-3,.,TRBV9,.,CASSQTGGGSTDTQYF,TGTGCCAGCAGCCAGACCGGTGGGGGGAGCACAGATACGCAGTATTTT
TRBJ1-5,.,TRBV5-6,.,CASSLVKYQPQHF,TGTGCCAGCAGCTTGGTTAAATATCAGCCCCAGCATTTT
TRBJ1-6,.,TRBV6-6,.,CASSTGFSSYNSPLHF,TGTGCCAGCAGTACGGGGTTTTCATCCTATAATTCACCCCTCCACTTT
TRBJ1-3,.,TRBV28,.,CASKTGLGSGNTIYF,TGTGCCAGTAAAACAGGGTTAGGGTCTGGAAACACCATATATTTT
TRBJ2-1,TRBD2,TRBV9,.,CASSESGGPTYNEQFF,TGTGCCAGCAGCGAGAGCGGGGGGCCGACCTACAATGAGCAGTTCTTC
TRBJ2-1,.,TRBV4-3,.,CASSQSWTDNEQFF,TGCGCCAGCAGCCAAAGTTGGACAGACAATGAGCAGTTCTTC
TRBJ2-5,TRBD2,TRBV9,.,CASSDERGGKTQYF,TGTGCCAGCAGCGACGAGCGGGGGGGGAAGACCCAGTACTTC
TRBJ2-2,TRBD1,TRBV29-1,.,CSTPGPGGLNTGELFF,TGCAGCACCCCGGGACCAGGGGGCTTGAACACCGGGGAGCTGTTTTTT
TRBJ1-2,TRBD1,TRBV27,.,CASSQRQGMSNGYTF,TGTGCCAGCAGTCAGCGACAGGGAATGTCTAATGGCTACACCTTC
TRBJ1-2,TRBD1,TRBV19,.,CASTIPGQGHGYTF,TGTGCCAGTACCATACCCGGACAGGGGCATGGCTACACCTTC
TRBJ2-5,.,TRBV7-8,.,CASSPGPTGAGETQYF,TGTGCCAGCAGCCCGGGCCCCACAGGGGCGGGGGAGACCCAGTACTTC
TRBJ2-6,.,TRBV7-3,.,CVSSLRGDPIGANVLTF,TGTGTCAGCAGCTTGAGGGGGGACCCCATTGGGGCCAACGTCCTGACTTTC
TRBJ1-3,.,TRBV6-6,.,CASTYGSGVSGNTIYF,TGTGCCAGCACCTATGGGTCAGGCGTCTCTGGAAACACCATATATTTT
TRBJ2-5,.,TRBV24-1,.,CATSLTGEGETQYF,TGTGCCACCAGCTTGACAGGGGAGGGGGAGACCCAGTACTTC
TRBJ2-2,.,TRBV7-6,.,CASSLRGGQTGELFF,TGTGCCAGCAGCTTACGCGGGGGACAGACCGGGGAGCTGTTTTTT
TRBJ2-2,TRBD1,TRBV7-3,.,CASSLGTGVNTGELFF,TGTGCCAGCAGCCTCGGCACAGGGGTCAACACCGGGGAGCTGTTTTTT
TRBJ2-7,.,TRBV9,.,CASSVSGHPTNEQYF,TGTGCCAGCAGCGTTTCGGGACACCCAACTAACGAGCAGTACTTC
TRBJ1-2,TRBD1,TRBV4-1,once,CASSQLGQGFRQNYGYTF,TGCGCCAGCAGCCAGTTGGGACAGGGGTTTCGCCAGAACTATGGCTACACCTTC
TRBJ1-1,.,TRBV6-1,.,CASSEGALIGTEAFF,TGTGCCAGCAGTGAAGGGGCTCTTATCGGGACTGAAGCTTTCTTT
TRBJ1-5,.,TRBV2,.,CASSELAGNQPQHF,TGTGCCAGCAGTGAGCTAGCCGGCAATCAGCCCCAGCATTTT
TRBJ2-2,.,TRBV7-8,.,CASSFFRQSTGELFF,TGTGCCAGCAGCTTTTTCCGTCAGTCCACCGGGGAGCTGTTTTTT
TRBJ2-1,.,TRBV5-1,.,CASSLGDNEQFF,TGCGCCAGCAGCTTGGGAGACAATGAGCAGTTCTTC
TRBJ1-2,TRBD1,TRBV10-3,.,CAISPRTGGYGYTF,TGTGCCATCAGTCCCCGGACAGGGGGCTATGGCTACACCTTC
TRBJ2-2,TRBD1,TRBV15,.,CATSREGQGNTGELFF,TGTGCCACCAGCAGGGAGGGACAGGGGAACACCGGGGAGCTGTTTTTT
TRBJ1-1,.,TRBV2,.,CASSYFTGDTEAFF,TGTGCCAGCAGTTACTTTACAGGAGACACTGAAGCTTTCTTT
TRBJ2-7,TRBD2,TRBV9,.,CASSAGTSLYEQYF,TGTGCCAGCAGCGCCGGGACTAGCCTCTACGAGCAGTACTTC